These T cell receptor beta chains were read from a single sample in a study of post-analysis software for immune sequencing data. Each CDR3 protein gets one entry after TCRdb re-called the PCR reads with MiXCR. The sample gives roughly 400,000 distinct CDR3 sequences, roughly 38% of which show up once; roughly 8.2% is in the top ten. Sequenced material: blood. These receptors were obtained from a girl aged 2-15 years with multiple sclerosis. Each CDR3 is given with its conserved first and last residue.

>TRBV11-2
CASSLGGTDGTYGYTF
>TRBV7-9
CASSLAGQGNYDYTF
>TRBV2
CASSEPRVVSQETQYF
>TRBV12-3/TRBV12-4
CASSTRFQETQYF
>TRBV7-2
CASSPTTSSAVGEQYF
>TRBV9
CASSGAQGYYGYTF
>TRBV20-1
CRATAYSQTYEQYF
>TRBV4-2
CASSQKTGASQETQYF
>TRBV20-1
CSAAALRFYGYTF
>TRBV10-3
CAISDSPMYEQYF
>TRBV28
CASSLLGSGSSYNEQYF
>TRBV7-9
CASSLASRQGTLEQYF
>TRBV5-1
CASSSSGRALLSYEQYF
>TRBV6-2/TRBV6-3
CASSYSDRIDGSSYEQYF
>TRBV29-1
CSVVDSNSYEQYF
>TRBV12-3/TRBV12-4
CASSPPQTFATDTQYF
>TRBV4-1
CASSQGTADQPQHF
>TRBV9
CASSETWTSPGVEYNEQFF
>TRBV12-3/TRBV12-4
CASSIRQDHTGELFF
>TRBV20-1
CSARDRTKNIQYF
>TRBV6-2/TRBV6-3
CASSDGGRSSIEQFF
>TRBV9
CASSVRLAGGSNNEQFF
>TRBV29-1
CSVGGQAASYGYTF
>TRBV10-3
CAHSLGPGSQETQYF
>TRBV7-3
CASSLTLRGYDEQFF
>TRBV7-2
CASSPLGTPNTGELFF
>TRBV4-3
CASSQVWKGSTEAFF
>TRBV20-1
CSARGGQVYEQYF